These 9 T cell receptor beta chains were sequenced from one sample in a study of T cell repertoires in cytomegalovirus infection. TCRdb fed the reads into MiXCR, producing one record per CDR3 protein. The table has around 300,000 distinct CDR3 sequences, more than 8% seen once. The specimen was PBMCs. These receptors all stem from a human donor in good health (CMV status not recorded). Some clones in this sample may be carry-over from other donors' samples.

This clonotype was detected only a few times. V usage is TRBV15 and J usage is TRBJ2-1; TRBD1 matches 11 bases. V dropped 3 bases and J dropped 7; count of bases not matched to a gene: 2. Germline CDR1 is LNHNV and CDR2 is YYDKDF (reference sequence). This CDR3 comprises 14 residues. CDR3 in amino acids: CATSRDRGRNEQFF. In DNA, the CDR3 is TGTGCCACCAGCAGGGACAGGGGGCGGAATGAGCAGTTCTTC.

In its sample, this clonotype was seen a few times. This chain connects TRBV18 to TRBJ2-1; tentatively, D is TRBD1 (6 bases). The CDR3 sequence is 15 residues long. V lost 8 bases, J lost 4 bases, and 18 bases lay in between. Germline-derived CDR1 and CDR2 are KGHSH and LQKENI. The CDR3 loop reads CASRPTGLAYNEQFF. In nucleotides, the CDR3 is TGTGCCAGCCGACCGACAGGTTTAGCTTACAATGAGCAGTTCTTC.

V is TRBV5-1 and J is TRBJ1-2; tentatively, D is TRBD1 (5 bases). The germline V gene has CDR1 SGHRS and CDR2 YFSETQ. V dropped 2 bases and J dropped 8 bases, with 16 bases sitting between them. The CDR3 extends over 14 amino acids. The CDR3 protein is CASSFGTAMVGYTF. The DNA of the CDR3 is TGCGCCAGCAGCTTCGGGACTGCTATGGTGGGCTACACCTTC.

The gene calls are TRBV6-5 and TRBJ2-3; a weak D match, TRBD2 (6 bases). This CDR3 region has 11 residues. Germline V gives CDR1 MNHEY, CDR2 SVGAGI. V was pared by 8 bases and J by 5 bases, with 8 bases between. DNA for the CDR3: TGTGCCAGCGCGGGGCGAGATACGCAGTATTTT. It specifies CASAGRDTQYF.

This clonotype was seen a handful of times. V and J are TRBV18 and TRBJ2-3; D remains ambiguous. V was pared by 4 bases and J by 5 bases, with 16 bases between. The CDR3 runs to 15 residues. Germline V gives CDR1 KGHSH, CDR2 LQKENI. CDR3 nucleotides: TGTGCCAGCTCACAACGATCCGGCCCACAAGATACGCAGTATTTT. It encodes CASSQRSGPQDTQYF.

In its sample, this clonotype was seen many times. The V gene is TRBV7-2, the J gene TRBJ2-7; D is unclear. Between the trimmed V and J ends, which lost 4 bases and 0 bases, there was a span of 10 bases. The CDR3 is made up of 14 amino acids. Germline-derived CDR1 and CDR2 are SGHTA and FQGNSA. The CDR3 protein is CASSSGSSSYEQYF. The DNA for the CDR3 is TGTGCCAGCAGCTCCGGGTCTAGCTCCTACGAGCAGTACTTC.

This clonotype has more than one count but fewer than ten. This sequence joins TRBV5-4 and TRBJ1-1; TRBD1 might be the D (5 bases). The germline V and J ends were trimmed by 4 bases and 1 base, with 14 bases remaining between them. CDR1 is SGHNT and CDR2 is YYREEE in the germline V gene (reference sequence). The CDR3 has 15 amino acids. CDR3 region: CASSRGGVSNTEAFF. The CDR3, as DNA: TGTGCCAGCAGCCGGGGAGGGGTATCGAACACTGAAGCTTTCTTT.

This clonotype was found a few times. The chain combines TRBV5-4 with TRBJ2-7, with D uncertain. The CDR3 extends over 15 amino acids. V dropped 0 bases and J dropped 3 bases, with 13 bases sitting between them. The germline V gene encodes CDR1 SGHNT and CDR2 YYREEE (reference sequence). This CDR3 is CASSLGPFGGYEQYF. CDR3 nucleotides: TGTGCCAGCAGCTTGGGACCGTTTGGTGGCTACGAGCAGTACTTC.

This clonotype has more than one count but fewer than ten. The chain links TRBV6-2 or TRBV6-3 to TRBJ1-2; 9 positions match TRBD1. CDR1 and CDR2 (germline): MNHEY, SVGEGT. Trimming took 5 bases from V and 4 from J; bases not matched to a gene: 11. The CDR3 sequence is 16 residues long. CDR3 amino acids: CASSNAADRGVYGYTF. The CDR3 coding sequence is TGTGCCAGCAGTAACGCTGCGGACAGGGGCGTCTATGGCTACACCTTC.